This T cell receptor beta chain was retrieved from a study of graft-versus-host responses after intestinal transplantation. Data came from immunoSEQ multiplex PCR; TCRdb stores just in-frame clones and leaves some out. The repertoire includes 50,000 to 60,000 clones, around 90% of them detected once, and roughly 2.5% sits in the top ten. A note on this clone: Its cognate antigen is unknown.

CDR3 length equals 15 residues. After removal of 1 base from V and 0 bases from J, the junction contained 0 bases not matched to a gene. The V gene's germline CDR1 is SGHNT and CDR2 YYREEE (reference sequence). The sequencing used unstimulated CD4+ T cells sorted from spleen or lymph node cells, collected before transplant. The chain combines TRBV5-4 with TRBJ2-5; TRBD2 matches at 10 bases. The clonotype comes from a human donor who was the organ donor for an intestinal transplant. The DNA for the CDR3 is TGTGCCAGCAGCTTGACTAGCGGGAACCAAGAGACCCAGTACTTC. This codes for CASSLTSGNQETQYF.